This T cell receptor beta chain was sequenced for a study of cytomegalovirus exposure and HLA in healthy donors. Study in general: From 150 million to 200 million T cells, an earlier analysis saw approximately 110 million unique TCR beta sequences.

The PCR made use of 60 Vbeta and 13 Jbeta primers. Under the authors' procedure: In a later analysis, about 9.9 million of approximately 80 million unique beta chains occurred in at least two donors. Sequencing used immunoSEQ multiplex PCR; TCRdb keeps in-frame clones, though not all of them. That table furnishes V, J and clone size, whereas the DNA furnished D and trimming. Among 110,000 to 150,000 clones, 65% to 85% were seen once, and the ten largest hold more than 0.95%. With 5 bases removed from V and 4 bases from J, the gap between germline ends came to 5 bases. The germline V gene has CDR1 MNHEY and CDR2 SVGAGI. The length of the CDR3 is 12 residues.

The sequence derives from a man between 18 and 35 years old in good health and CMV-seronegative. Sequenced input: PBMCs. The V gene is TRBV6-5, the J gene TRBJ1-4, with D perhaps matching TRBD1 (5 bases). This chain's CDR3 is CASSDSNEKLFF. DNA of the CDR3: TGTGCCAGCAGTGACAGTAATGAAAAACTGTTTTTT.